The present T cell receptor (beta chain) was sequenced within a study of cytomegalovirus exposure and HLA in healthy donors. The study's findings and limits: From TCR beta sequences, most subjects' HLA-A and HLA-B alleles were reportedly predicted accurately.

With regard to this clone: Its antigen is currently unknown.

This CDR3 is built from 13 residues. Germline V gene sequence: CDR1 MNHNS, CDR2 SASEGT. The V and J ends lost 10 bases and 2 bases respectively, with 12 bases between them. It was with 60 Vbeta and 13 Jbeta primers that the PCR ran. This table comes from immunoSEQ multiplex PCR, and its TCRdb copy is limited to in-frame clones, with some not included. The sample gives over 100,000 clones, 70% to 80% of which show up once; around 10% is in the top ten. Source material: PBMCs. This chain connects TRBV6-1 to TRBJ1-5; D not resolved. The source of this sequence is a woman aged 35 to 49 in good health and CMV-seropositive. The CDR3 DNA sequence: TGTGCCACCTTACCCGGGGGCAATCAGCCCCAGCATTTT. Translated: CATLPGGNQPQHF.